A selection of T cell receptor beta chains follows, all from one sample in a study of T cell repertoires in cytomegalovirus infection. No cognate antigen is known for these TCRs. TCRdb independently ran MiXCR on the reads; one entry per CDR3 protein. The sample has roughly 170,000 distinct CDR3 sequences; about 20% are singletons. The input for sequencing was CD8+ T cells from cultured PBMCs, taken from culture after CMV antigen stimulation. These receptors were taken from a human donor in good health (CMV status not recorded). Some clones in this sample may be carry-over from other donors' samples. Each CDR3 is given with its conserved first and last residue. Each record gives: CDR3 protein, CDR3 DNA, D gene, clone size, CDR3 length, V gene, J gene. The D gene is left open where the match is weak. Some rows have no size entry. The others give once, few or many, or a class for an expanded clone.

CDR3 protein: CASSHRDRAIDTQYF; CDR3 DNA: TGCGCCAGCAGCCACCGGGACAGGGCTATAGATACGCAGTATTTT; D gene: TRBD1; clone size: NA; CDR3 length: 15; V gene: TRBV4-1; J gene: TRBJ2-3
CDR3 protein: CATSSTGYGYTF; CDR3 DNA: TGTGCCACCAGCTCAACAGGCTATGGCTACACCTTC; D gene: NA; clone size: few; CDR3 length: 12; V gene: TRBV15; J gene: TRBJ1-2
CDR3 protein: CASSLGTGLGSPLHF; CDR3 DNA: TGTGCCAGCAGCTTAGGCACAGGGCTCGGGTCACCCCTCCACTTT; D gene: NA; clone size: few; CDR3 length: 15; V gene: TRBV7-2; J gene: TRBJ1-6
CDR3 protein: CASSLGTVDEQFF; CDR3 DNA: TGTGCCAGCAGCCTAGGGACAGTAGATGAGCAGTTCTTC; D gene: TRBD1; clone size: NA; CDR3 length: 13; V gene: TRBV7-9; J gene: TRBJ2-1
CDR3 protein: CASIGGGQNTEAFF; CDR3 DNA: TGCGCCAGCATCGGAGGGGGACAGAACACTGAAGCTTTCTTT; D gene: NA; clone size: few; CDR3 length: 14; V gene: TRBV10-2; J gene: TRBJ1-1
CDR3 protein: CASSLAGGKGTEAFF; CDR3 DNA: TGTGCCAGCAGCTTAGCAGGCGGGAAGGGGACTGAAGCTTTCTTT; D gene: NA; clone size: NA; CDR3 length: 15; V gene: TRBV7-2; J gene: TRBJ1-1
CDR3 protein: CASSSVYRDGLNYGYTF; CDR3 DNA: TGTGCCAGCAGCTCAGTATACCGGGACGGTCTCAACTATGGCTACACCTTC; D gene: NA; clone size: NA; CDR3 length: 17; V gene: TRBV7-9; J gene: TRBJ1-2
CDR3 protein: CASSPKPGVNEKLFF; CDR3 DNA: TGTGCCAGCAGCCCGAAGCCAGGGGTGAATGAAAAACTGTTTTTT; D gene: NA; clone size: few; CDR3 length: 15; V gene: TRBV7-2; J gene: TRBJ1-4
CDR3 protein: CASSLGGINQPQHF; CDR3 DNA: TGTGCCAGCAGCTTGGGGGGGATAAATCAGCCCCAGCATTTT; D gene: NA; clone size: few; CDR3 length: 14; V gene: TRBV7-9; J gene: TRBJ1-5
CDR3 protein: CASSIAYREYYGYTF; CDR3 DNA: TGTGCCAGTAGTATAGCCTACCGGGAATACTATGGCTACACCTTC; D gene: NA; clone size: NA; CDR3 length: 15; V gene: TRBV19; J gene: TRBJ1-2
CDR3 protein: CASRAISYEQYF; CDR3 DNA: TGTGCCAGCAGGGCGATCTCCTACGAGCAGTACTTC; D gene: NA; clone size: few; CDR3 length: 12; V gene: TRBV2; J gene: TRBJ2-7
CDR3 protein: CAISELWQGRETQYF; CDR3 DNA: TGTGCCATCAGTGAGTTATGGCAGGGGCGAGAGACCCAGTACTTC; D gene: NA; clone size: NA; CDR3 length: 15; V gene: TRBV10-3; J gene: TRBJ2-5
CDR3 protein: CASSLGSGGTARESIQYF; CDR3 DNA: TGTGCCAGCAGCTTAGGAAGCGGCGGGACAGCCCGCGAGAGCATTCAGTACTTC; D gene: NA; clone size: NA; CDR3 length: 18; V gene: TRBV7-2; J gene: TRBJ2-4
CDR3 protein: CASSLLAGGNEQFF; CDR3 DNA: TGTGCCAGCAGCTTACTAGCGGGGGGCAATGAGCAGTTCTTC; D gene: TRBD2; clone size: few; CDR3 length: 14; V gene: TRBV11-1; J gene: TRBJ2-1
CDR3 protein: CASSLSVGVGPIMGYEQYF; CDR3 DNA: TGTGCCAGCAGTTTATCGGTTGGGGTAGGGCCGATCATGGGCTACGAGCAGTACTTC; D gene: NA; clone size: few; CDR3 length: 19; V gene: TRBV28; J gene: TRBJ2-7
CDR3 protein: CASSSTGSAAAEQYF; CDR3 DNA: TGTGCCAGCAGCTCGACCGGATCAGCGGCCGCCGAGCAGTACTTC; D gene: NA; clone size: few; CDR3 length: 15; V gene: TRBV7-3; J gene: TRBJ2-7
CDR3 protein: CASSSFQGASGNQPQHF; CDR3 DNA: TGTGCCAGCAGCTCCTTTCAGGGGGCGTCGGGCAATCAGCCCCAGCATTTT; D gene: TRBD1; clone size: few; CDR3 length: 17; V gene: TRBV7-8; J gene: TRBJ1-5
CDR3 protein: CASSLGREKWDEKLFF; CDR3 DNA: TGTGCCAGCAGCTTAGGCCGGGAAAAATGGGATGAAAAACTGTTTTTT; D gene: NA; clone size: many; CDR3 length: 16; V gene: TRBV11-2; J gene: TRBJ1-4
CDR3 protein: CASSPRIPQTRVGRDEQFF; CDR3 DNA: TGTGCCAGCAGCCCTAGGATCCCGCAGACACGGGTGGGTCGCGATGAGCAGTTCTTC; D gene: NA; clone size: few; CDR3 length: 19; V gene: TRBV7-9; J gene: TRBJ2-1
CDR3 protein: CASSSPRTGGFVTGELFF; CDR3 DNA: TGTGCCAGCAGCTCGCCAAGGACAGGGGGATTTGTCACCGGGGAGCTGTTTTTT; D gene: TRBD1; clone size: NA; CDR3 length: 18; V gene: TRBV7-6; J gene: TRBJ2-2
CDR3 protein: CASSPGDRGLFNTEAFF; CDR3 DNA: TGTGCCAGCAGTCCCGGGGACAGGGGGCTATTTAACACTGAAGCTTTCTTT; D gene: TRBD1; clone size: few; CDR3 length: 17; V gene: TRBV28; J gene: TRBJ1-1
CDR3 protein: CASSLESRVLDEKLFF; CDR3 DNA: TGTGCCAGCAGCTTAGAGTCCCGAGTCCTCGATGAAAAACTGTTTTTT; D gene: NA; clone size: NA; CDR3 length: 16; V gene: TRBV7-9; J gene: TRBJ1-4
CDR3 protein: CASSLERSSHGYTF; CDR3 DNA: TGTGCCAGCAGCTTAGAGCGCTCCTCACATGGCTACACCTTC; D gene: NA; clone size: NA; CDR3 length: 14; V gene: TRBV7-2; J gene: TRBJ1-2
CDR3 protein: CASTSSGGYTDTQYF; CDR3 DNA: TGTGCCAGCACCTCCAGCGGGGGGTACACAGATACGCAGTATTTT; D gene: TRBD2; clone size: NA; CDR3 length: 15; V gene: TRBV6-1; J gene: TRBJ2-3
CDR3 protein: CASSQERQGRTEAFF; CDR3 DNA: TGCGCCAGCAGCCAAGAGAGACAGGGGAGGACTGAAGCTTTCTTT; D gene: TRBD1; clone size: NA; CDR3 length: 15; V gene: TRBV4-3; J gene: TRBJ1-1
CDR3 protein: CASSQDWGPGGRAKGYEQYF; CDR3 DNA: TGCGCCAGCAGCCAAGATTGGGGGCCGGGAGGACGGGCTAAGGGCTACGAGCAGTACTTC; D gene: NA; clone size: NA; CDR3 length: 20; V gene: TRBV4-1; J gene: TRBJ2-7
CDR3 protein: CASSLSPGLAQETQYF; CDR3 DNA: TGTGCCAGCAGTTTATCACCGGGACTAGCCCAAGAGACCCAGTACTTC; D gene: TRBD2; clone size: few; CDR3 length: 16; V gene: TRBV27; J gene: TRBJ2-5
CDR3 protein: CASSLGTGVLYNEQFF; CDR3 DNA: TGTGCTAGCAGCTTAGGAACAGGGGTTCTCTACAATGAGCAGTTCTTC; D gene: TRBD1; clone size: few; CDR3 length: 16; V gene: TRBV7-7; J gene: TRBJ2-1
CDR3 protein: CASSWDSWLPTF; CDR3 DNA: TGTGCCAGCAGCTGGGACAGTTGGCTTCCCACCTTC; D gene: TRBD1; clone size: few; CDR3 length: 12; V gene: TRBV11-1; J gene: TRBJ1-2
CDR3 protein: CASSTGAINQPQHF; CDR3 DNA: TGTGCTAGTAGTACTGGTGCGATAAATCAGCCCCAGCATTTT; D gene: NA; clone size: few; CDR3 length: 14; V gene: TRBV12-5; J gene: TRBJ1-5
CDR3 protein: CSARAVLLDTFRTYEQYF; CDR3 DNA: TGCAGTGCTAGAGCAGTGCTCCTGGACACCTTCAGGACCTACGAGCAGTACTTC; D gene: NA; clone size: NA; CDR3 length: 18; V gene: TRBV20-1; J gene: TRBJ2-7
CDR3 protein: CASSGDRGLYDEQYF; CDR3 DNA: TGTGCCAGCAGTGGGGACAGGGGGCTGTACGACGAGCAGTACTTC; D gene: TRBD1; clone size: few; CDR3 length: 15; V gene: TRBV6-6; J gene: TRBJ2-7
CDR3 protein: CATQAGARTGELFF; CDR3 DNA: TGTGCCACCCAGGCAGGGGCGCGCACCGGGGAGCTGTTTTTT; D gene: NA; clone size: NA; CDR3 length: 14; V gene: TRBV6-6; J gene: TRBJ2-2
CDR3 protein: CASSSPGTSGSYEQYF; CDR3 DNA: TGTGCCAGCAGTTCACCCGGGACATCGGGCTCCTACGAGCAGTACTTC; D gene: NA; clone size: NA; CDR3 length: 16; V gene: TRBV12-3/TRBV12-4; J gene: TRBJ2-7
CDR3 protein: CASSQWTGGHRETQYF; CDR3 DNA: TGCGCCAGCAGCCAATGGACAGGGGGCCATCGAGAGACCCAGTACTTC; D gene: TRBD1; clone size: NA; CDR3 length: 16; V gene: TRBV4-1; J gene: TRBJ2-5
CDR3 protein: CASSRTENTGELFF; CDR3 DNA: TGTGCCAGCAGCCGGACAGAGAACACCGGGGAGCTGTTTTTT; D gene: NA; clone size: NA; CDR3 length: 14; V gene: TRBV5-6; J gene: TRBJ2-2
CDR3 protein: CASSSTGGFQETQYF; CDR3 DNA: TGTGCCAGCAGCTCCACAGGGGGATTTCAGGAGACCCAGTACTTC; D gene: TRBD1; clone size: few; CDR3 length: 15; V gene: TRBV7-9; J gene: TRBJ2-5
CDR3 protein: CASSLAVRVSDTQYF; CDR3 DNA: TGTGCCAGCAGCTTAGCGGTGAGGGTTTCAGATACGCAGTATTTT; D gene: NA; clone size: few; CDR3 length: 15; V gene: TRBV7-2; J gene: TRBJ2-3
CDR3 protein: CASSSRDGEKPGPPYNEQFF; CDR3 DNA: TGTGCCAGCAGCTCTAGGGACGGAGAAAAACCTGGCCCGCCCTACAATGAGCAGTTCTTC; D gene: NA; clone size: NA; CDR3 length: 20; V gene: TRBV14; J gene: TRBJ2-1
CDR3 protein: CASSYGTEAFF; CDR3 DNA: TGTGCCAGCAGTTATGGCACTGAAGCTTTCTTT; D gene: NA; clone size: many; CDR3 length: 11; V gene: TRBV6-5; J gene: TRBJ1-1
CDR3 protein: CASTPRGLNTEAFF; CDR3 DNA: TGTGCCAGCACTCCGAGGGGCCTGAACACTGAAGCTTTCTTT; D gene: NA; clone size: few; CDR3 length: 14; V gene: TRBV25-1; J gene: TRBJ1-1
CDR3 protein: CATSRDAEDEQFF; CDR3 DNA: TGTGCCACCAGCAGAGATGCTGAGGACGAGCAGTTCTTC; D gene: NA; clone size: NA; CDR3 length: 13; V gene: TRBV15; J gene: TRBJ2-1
CDR3 protein: CASSLRINTEAFF; CDR3 DNA: TGTGCCAGCAGCTTGAGGATAAACACTGAAGCTTTCTTT; D gene: NA; clone size: few; CDR3 length: 13; V gene: TRBV7-8; J gene: TRBJ1-1
CDR3 protein: CASSLAVDGARATEAFF; CDR3 DNA: TGTGCCAGCAGCTTAGCGGTTGACGGAGCTCGAGCCACTGAAGCTTTCTTT; D gene: NA; clone size: NA; CDR3 length: 17; V gene: TRBV11-2; J gene: TRBJ1-1
CDR3 protein: CASSTGLRASYNEQFF; CDR3 DNA: TGTGCCAGCAGTACAGGGCTCCGAGCGAGCTACAATGAGCAGTTCTTC; D gene: NA; clone size: NA; CDR3 length: 16; V gene: TRBV28; J gene: TRBJ2-1
CDR3 protein: CASRLAGGTEAFF; CDR3 DNA: TGCGCCAGCAGGTTGGCTGGGGGCACTGAAGCTTTCTTT; D gene: NA; clone size: NA; CDR3 length: 13; V gene: TRBV4-3; J gene: TRBJ1-1
CDR3 protein: CASSLIATASNTEAFF; CDR3 DNA: TGTGCCAGCAGCTTAATCGCGACAGCATCGAACACTGAAGCTTTCTTT; D gene: NA; clone size: NA; CDR3 length: 16; V gene: TRBV7-9; J gene: TRBJ1-1
CDR3 protein: CASSDGAGGDFPLHF; CDR3 DNA: TGTGCCAGCAGTGACGGGGCAGGGGGCGATTTCCCCCTCCACTTT; D gene: TRBD1; clone size: many; CDR3 length: 15; V gene: TRBV25-1; J gene: TRBJ1-6
CDR3 protein: CASNSGGVYNEQFF; CDR3 DNA: TGTGCCAGCAATAGCGGGGGAGTCTACAATGAGCAGTTCTTC; D gene: TRBD2; clone size: few; CDR3 length: 14; V gene: TRBV7-2; J gene: TRBJ2-1
CDR3 protein: CASSFGLAGASGELFF; CDR3 DNA: TGTGCCAGCAGCTTCGGACTAGCGGGGGCATCGGGGGAGCTGTTTTTT; D gene: TRBD2; clone size: NA; CDR3 length: 16; V gene: TRBV7-2; J gene: TRBJ2-2
CDR3 protein: CASSQAAATDYGYTF; CDR3 DNA: TGCGCCAGCAGCCAAGCCGCGGCGACTGACTATGGCTACACCTTC; D gene: NA; clone size: NA; CDR3 length: 15; V gene: TRBV4-1; J gene: TRBJ1-2